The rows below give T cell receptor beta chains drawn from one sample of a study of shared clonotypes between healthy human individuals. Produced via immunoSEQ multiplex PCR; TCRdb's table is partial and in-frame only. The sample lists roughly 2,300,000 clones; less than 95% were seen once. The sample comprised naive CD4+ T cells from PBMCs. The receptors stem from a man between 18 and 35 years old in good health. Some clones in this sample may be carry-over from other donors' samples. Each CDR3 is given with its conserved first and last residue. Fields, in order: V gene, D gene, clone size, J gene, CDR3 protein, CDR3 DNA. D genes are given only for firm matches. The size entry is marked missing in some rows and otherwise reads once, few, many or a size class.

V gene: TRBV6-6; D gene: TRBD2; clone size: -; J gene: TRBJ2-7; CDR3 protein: CASSPSGGSYEQYF; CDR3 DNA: TGTGCCAGCAGTCCTAGCGGGGGCTCCTACGAGCAGTACTTC
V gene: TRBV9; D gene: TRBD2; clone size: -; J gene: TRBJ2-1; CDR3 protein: CASSIAGREYNEQFF; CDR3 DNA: TGTGCCAGCAGCATAGCGGGCAGGGAATACAATGAGCAGTTCTTC
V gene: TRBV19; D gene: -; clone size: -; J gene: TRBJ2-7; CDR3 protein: CASSMRGFPYEQYF; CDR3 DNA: TGTGCCAGTAGTATGAGGGGATTTCCCTACGAGCAGTACTTC
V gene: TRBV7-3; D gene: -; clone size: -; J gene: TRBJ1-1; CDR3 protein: CASSLEANTEAFF; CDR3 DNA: TGTGCCAGCAGCTTAGAAGCGAACACTGAAGCTTTCTTT
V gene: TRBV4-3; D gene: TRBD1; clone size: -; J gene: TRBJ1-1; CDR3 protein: CASSLLTGQGAFF; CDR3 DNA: TGCGCCAGCAGCCTTTTAACCGGACAGGGGGCTTTCTTT
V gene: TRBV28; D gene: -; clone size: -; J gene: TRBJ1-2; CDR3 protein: CASALRGYGYTF; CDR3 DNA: TGTGCCAGCGCCCTGAGGGGCTATGGCTACACCTTC
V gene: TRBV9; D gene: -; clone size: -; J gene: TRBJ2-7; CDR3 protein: CASSAPHRGFDEQYF; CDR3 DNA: TGTGCCAGCAGCGCTCCTCACCGCGGGTTTGACGAGCAGTACTTC
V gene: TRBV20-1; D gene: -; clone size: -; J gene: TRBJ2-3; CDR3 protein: CSVSNTDTQYF; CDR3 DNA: TGCAGTGTCTCCAACACAGATACGCAGTATTTT
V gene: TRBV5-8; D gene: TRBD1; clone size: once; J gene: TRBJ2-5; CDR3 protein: CASSPGTGPRETQYF; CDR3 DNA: TGTGCCAGCAGCCCCGGGACAGGCCCTAGGGAGACCCAGTACTTC
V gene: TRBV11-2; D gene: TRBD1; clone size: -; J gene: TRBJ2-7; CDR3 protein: CASSPKRNRGAYEQYF; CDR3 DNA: TGTGCCAGCAGTCCGAAGCGGAACAGGGGGGCCTACGAGCAGTACTTC
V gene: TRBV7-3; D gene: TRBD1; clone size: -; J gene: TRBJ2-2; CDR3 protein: CASSPRGTGGARTGELFF; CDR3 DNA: TGTGCCAGCAGCCCCCGCGGGACAGGGGGCGCGAGGACCGGGGAGCTGTTTTTT
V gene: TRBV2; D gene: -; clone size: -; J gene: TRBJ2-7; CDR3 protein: CASSEAAPGFGYEQYF; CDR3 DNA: TGTGCCAGCAGTGAAGCAGCCCCGGGCTTCGGCTACGAGCAGTACTTC
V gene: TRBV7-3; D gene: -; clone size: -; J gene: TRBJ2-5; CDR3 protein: CASSLAGLGETQYF; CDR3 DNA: TGTGCCAGCAGCTTAGCAGGTCTGGGGGAGACCCAGTACTTC
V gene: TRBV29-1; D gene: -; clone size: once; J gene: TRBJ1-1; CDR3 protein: CSVESGVAEAFF; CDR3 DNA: TGCAGCGTTGAGTCCGGAGTCGCTGAAGCTTTCTTT
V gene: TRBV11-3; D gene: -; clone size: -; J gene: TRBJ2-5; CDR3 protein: CASSLKETQYF; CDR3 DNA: TGTGCCAGCAGCTTAAAAGAGACCCAGTACTTC
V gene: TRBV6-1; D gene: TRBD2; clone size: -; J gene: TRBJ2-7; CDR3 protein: CASSEGSRMKAGGREQYF; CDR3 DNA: TGTGCCAGCAGTGAGGGTAGCAGAATGAAAGCGGGAGGGCGCGAGCAGTACTTC
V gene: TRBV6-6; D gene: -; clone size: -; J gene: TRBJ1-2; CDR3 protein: CASSSPREGRDDYTF; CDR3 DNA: TGTGCCAGCAGTAGCCCCCGGGAGGGCAGGGATGACTACACCTTC
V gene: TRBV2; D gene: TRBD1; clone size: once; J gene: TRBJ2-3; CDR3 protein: CASSEEGDRDRGSPF; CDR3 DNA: TGTGCCAGCAGTGAAGAGGGAGACCGGGACAGGGGCTCTCCTTTT
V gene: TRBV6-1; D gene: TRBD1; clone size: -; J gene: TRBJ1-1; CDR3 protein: CASNRGSNTEAFF; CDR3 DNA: TGTGCCAGTAACAGGGGGTCGAACACTGAAGCTTTCTTT
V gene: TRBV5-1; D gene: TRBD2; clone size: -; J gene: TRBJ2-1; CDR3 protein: CASSLGLAGDPVNEQFF; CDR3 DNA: TGCGCCAGCAGCTTGGGACTAGCGGGAGACCCTGTCAATGAGCAGTTCTTC
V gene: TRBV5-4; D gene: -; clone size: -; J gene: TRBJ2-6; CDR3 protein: CASSLSLSLSGANVLTF; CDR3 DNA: TGTGCCAGCAGCTTGTCCCTCAGCCTCTCTGGGGCCAACGTCCTGACTTTC
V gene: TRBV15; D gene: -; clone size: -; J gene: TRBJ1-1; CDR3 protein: CATSRDPGQNTEAFF; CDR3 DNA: TGTGCCACCAGCAGAGATCCGGGACAGAACACTGAAGCTTTCTTT
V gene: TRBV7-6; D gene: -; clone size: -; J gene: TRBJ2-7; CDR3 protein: CASSLVPRMGVGEQYF; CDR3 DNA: TGTGCCAGCAGCTTAGTCCCCAGGATGGGAGTGGGGGAGCAGTACTTC
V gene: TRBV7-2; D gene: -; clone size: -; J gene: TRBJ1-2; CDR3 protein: CASSTLTLSSGYTF; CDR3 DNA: TGTGCCAGCAGCACCCTAACCCTATCGAGCGGCTACACCTTC
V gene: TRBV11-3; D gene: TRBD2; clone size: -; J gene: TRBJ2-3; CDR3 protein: CASSLTSGGSSSTDTQYF; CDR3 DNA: TGTGCCAGCAGCTTGACTAGCGGGGGCAGCTCTAGCACAGATACGCAGTATTTT
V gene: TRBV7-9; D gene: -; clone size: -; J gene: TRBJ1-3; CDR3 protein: CASSFTGSADTIYF; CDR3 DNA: TGTGCCAGCAGCTTTACGGGCTCGGCGGACACCATATATTTT
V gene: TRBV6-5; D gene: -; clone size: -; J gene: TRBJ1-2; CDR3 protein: CASSYRFSERWGYTF; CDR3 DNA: TGTGCCAGCAGTTACCGCTTCTCTGAGAGGTGGGGCTACACCTTC
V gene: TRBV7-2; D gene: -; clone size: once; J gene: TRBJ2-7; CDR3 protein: CASSLGLFGEQYF; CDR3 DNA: TGTGCCAGCAGCTTAGGTCTCTTTGGGGAGCAGTACTTC
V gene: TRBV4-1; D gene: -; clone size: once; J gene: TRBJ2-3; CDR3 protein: CASSQEFAPSTDTQYF; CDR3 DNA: TGCGCCAGCAGCCAAGAGTTTGCCCCTAGCACAGATACGCAGTATTTT
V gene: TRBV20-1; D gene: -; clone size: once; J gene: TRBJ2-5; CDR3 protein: CSAHAGAGYF; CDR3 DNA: TGCAGTGCTCACGCCGGGGCAGGGTACTTC
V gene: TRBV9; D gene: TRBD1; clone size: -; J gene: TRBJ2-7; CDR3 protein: CASSVGVDRAYEQYF; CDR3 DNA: TGTGCCAGCAGCGTAGGCGTGGACAGGGCCTACGAGCAGTACTTC
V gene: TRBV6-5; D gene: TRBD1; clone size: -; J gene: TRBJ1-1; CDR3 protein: CASSYQGAQYTEAFF; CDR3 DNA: TGTGCCAGCAGTTACCAGGGGGCGCAGTACACTGAAGCTTTCTTT
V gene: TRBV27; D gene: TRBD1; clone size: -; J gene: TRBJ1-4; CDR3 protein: CASSPGVGTGVEKLFF; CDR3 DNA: TGTGCCAGCAGTCCCGGGGTGGGGACAGGGGTTGAAAAACTGTTTTTT
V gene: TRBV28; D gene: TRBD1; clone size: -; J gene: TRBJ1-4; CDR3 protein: CASGRPTGGSPGGEKLFF; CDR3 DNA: TGTGCCAGCGGACGCCCGACAGGGGGCTCCCCCGGAGGAGAAAAACTGTTTTTT
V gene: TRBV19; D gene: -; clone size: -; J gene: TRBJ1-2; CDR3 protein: CASRPWDGANYGYTF; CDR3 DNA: TGTGCCAGTAGACCATGGGACGGAGCTAACTATGGCTACACCTTC
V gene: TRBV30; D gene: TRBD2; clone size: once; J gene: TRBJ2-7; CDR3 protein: CAIAREGLRDEQYF; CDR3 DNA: TGTGCCATTGCCCGGGAGGGTCTCAGGGACGAGCAGTACTTC
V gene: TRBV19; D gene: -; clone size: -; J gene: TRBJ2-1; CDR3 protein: CASSPPLLGPRGSEQFF; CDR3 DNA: TGTGCCAGTAGCCCTCCGTTACTCGGCCCACGGGGAAGTGAGCAGTTCTTC
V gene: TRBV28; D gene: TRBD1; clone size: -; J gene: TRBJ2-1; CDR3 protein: CASSFYGTGVIVYNEQFF; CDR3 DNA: TGTGCCAGCAGTTTCTATGGGACAGGGGTAATAGTCTACAATGAGCAGTTCTTC
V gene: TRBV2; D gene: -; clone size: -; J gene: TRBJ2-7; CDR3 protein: CASSELEDYEQYF; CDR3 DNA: TGTGCCAGCAGTGAACTAGAGGACTACGAGCAGTACTTC
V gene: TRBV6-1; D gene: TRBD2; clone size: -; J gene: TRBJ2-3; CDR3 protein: CASSDYSGTSGTGGTDTQYF; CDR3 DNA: TGTGCCAGCAGTGACTACTCCGGGACTAGCGGAACAGGGGGCACAGATACGCAGTATTTT
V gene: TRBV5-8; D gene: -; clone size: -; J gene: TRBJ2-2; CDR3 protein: CASKMGTGELFF; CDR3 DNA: TGTGCCAGCAAAATGGGTACCGGGGAGCTGTTTTTT
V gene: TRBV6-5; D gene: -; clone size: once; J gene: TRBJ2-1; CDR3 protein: CASSQRGRDNEQFF; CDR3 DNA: TGTGCCAGCAGCCAACGGGGGAGAGACAATGAGCAGTTCTTC
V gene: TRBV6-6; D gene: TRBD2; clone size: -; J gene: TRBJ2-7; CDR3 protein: CASSLRAGRALYEQYF; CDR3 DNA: TGTGCCAGCAGTCTACGAGCAGGGAGGGCCTTGTACGAGCAGTACTTC
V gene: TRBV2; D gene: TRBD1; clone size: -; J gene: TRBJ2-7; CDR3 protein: CASSDWDRSPEQYF; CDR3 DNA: TGTGCCAGCAGTGACTGGGACAGGTCCCCCGAGCAGTACTTC
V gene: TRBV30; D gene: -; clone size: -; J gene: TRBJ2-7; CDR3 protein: CAWSPVGGLGLEQYF; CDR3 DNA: TGTGCCTGGAGTCCCGTGGGGGGCCTCGGTCTCGAGCAGTACTTC
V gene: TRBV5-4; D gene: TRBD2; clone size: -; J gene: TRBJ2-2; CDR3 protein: CASSLASGGTGELFF; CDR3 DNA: TGTGCCAGCAGCTTGGCTAGCGGGGGGACCGGGGAGCTGTTTTTT
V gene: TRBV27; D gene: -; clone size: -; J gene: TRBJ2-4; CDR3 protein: CASSFSFLAKNIQYF; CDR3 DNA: TGTGCCAGCAGTTTCTCTTTCCTAGCCAAAAACATTCAGTACTTC
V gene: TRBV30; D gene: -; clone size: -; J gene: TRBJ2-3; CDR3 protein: CAWSVDSYIEYF; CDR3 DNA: TGTGCCTGGAGTGTAGATAGTTACATCGAGTATTTT
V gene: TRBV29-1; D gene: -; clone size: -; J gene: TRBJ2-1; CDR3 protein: CSVDRGDYNEQFF; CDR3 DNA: TGCAGCGTTGACAGGGGAGACTACAATGAGCAGTTCTTC
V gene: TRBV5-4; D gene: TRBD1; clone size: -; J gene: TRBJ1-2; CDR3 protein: CASSPGQGNYGYTF; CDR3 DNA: TGTGCCAGCAGCCCGGGACAGGGGAACTATGGCTACACCTTC
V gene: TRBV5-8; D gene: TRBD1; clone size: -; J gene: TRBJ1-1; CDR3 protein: CASSLERGTALNTEAFF; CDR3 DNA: TGTGCCAGCAGCTTGGAAAGAGGGACAGCATTGAACACTGAAGCTTTCTTT
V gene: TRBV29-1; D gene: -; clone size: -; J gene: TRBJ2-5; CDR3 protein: CSVEEGGETQYF; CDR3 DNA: TGCAGCGTTGAAGAGGGGGGAGAGACCCAGTACTTC
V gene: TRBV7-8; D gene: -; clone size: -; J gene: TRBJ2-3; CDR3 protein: CASSLESGTDTQYF; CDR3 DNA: TGTGCCAGCAGCTTAGAGAGCGGCACAGATACGCAGTATTTT
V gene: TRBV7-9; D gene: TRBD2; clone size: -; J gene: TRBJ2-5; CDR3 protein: CASSPTAAGALETQYF; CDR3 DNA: TGTGCCAGCAGCCCAACCGCAGCGGGAGCTCTGGAGACCCAGTACTTC
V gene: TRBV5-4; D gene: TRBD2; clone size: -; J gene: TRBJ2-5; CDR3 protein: CASSLGSGGGQETQYF; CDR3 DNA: TGTGCCAGCAGCTTGGGTAGCGGGGGGGGCCAAGAGACCCAGTACTTC
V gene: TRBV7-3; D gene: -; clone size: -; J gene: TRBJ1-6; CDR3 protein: CASSLSGSSYNSPLHF; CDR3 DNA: TGTGCCAGCAGCTTATCAGGGAGCTCCTATAATTCACCCCTCCACTTT
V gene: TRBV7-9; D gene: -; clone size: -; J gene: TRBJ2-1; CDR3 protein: CASSLDHNEQFF; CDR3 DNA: TGTGCCAGCAGCTTAGACCACAATGAGCAGTTCTTC
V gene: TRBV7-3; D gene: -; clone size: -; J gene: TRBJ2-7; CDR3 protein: CASGLPHEQYF; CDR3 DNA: TGTGCCAGCGGGCTACCCCACGAGCAGTACTTC
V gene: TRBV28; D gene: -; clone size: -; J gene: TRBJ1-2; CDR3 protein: CASSPGRPGRPSLSNYGYTF; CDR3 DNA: TGTGCCAGCAGTCCGGGTCGCCCGGGTCGCCCCTCCTTATCTAACTATGGCTACACCTTC